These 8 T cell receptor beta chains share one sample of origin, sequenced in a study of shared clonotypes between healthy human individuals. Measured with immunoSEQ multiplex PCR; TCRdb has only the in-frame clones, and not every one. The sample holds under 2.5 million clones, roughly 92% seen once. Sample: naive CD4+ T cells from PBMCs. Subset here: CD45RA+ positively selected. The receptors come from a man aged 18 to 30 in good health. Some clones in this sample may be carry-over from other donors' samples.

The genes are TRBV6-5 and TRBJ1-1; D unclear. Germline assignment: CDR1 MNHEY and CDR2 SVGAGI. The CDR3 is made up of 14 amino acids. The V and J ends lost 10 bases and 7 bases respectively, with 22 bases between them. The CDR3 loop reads CATGGPNPVDEAFF. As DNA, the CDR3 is TGTGCCACCGGAGGGCCAAACCCAGTGGATGAAGCTTTCTTT.

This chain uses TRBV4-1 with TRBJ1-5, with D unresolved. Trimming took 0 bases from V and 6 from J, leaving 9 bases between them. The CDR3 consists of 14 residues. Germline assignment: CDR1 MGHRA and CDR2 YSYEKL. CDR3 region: CASSQDRTFQPQHF. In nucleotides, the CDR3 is TGCGCCAGCAGCCAAGACAGAACGTTTCAGCCCCAGCATTTT.

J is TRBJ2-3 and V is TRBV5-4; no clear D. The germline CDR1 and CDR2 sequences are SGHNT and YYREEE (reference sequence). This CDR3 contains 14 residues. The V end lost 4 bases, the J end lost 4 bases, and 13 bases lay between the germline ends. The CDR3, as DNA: TGTGCCAGCAGCGCAACCGGGCGAGCAGATACGCAGTATTTT. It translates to CASSATGRADTQYF. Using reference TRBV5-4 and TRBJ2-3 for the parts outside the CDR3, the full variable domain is ETGVTQSPTHLIKTRGQQVTLRCSSQSGHNTVSWYQQALGQGPQFIFQYYREEENGRGNFPPRFSGLQFPNYSSELNVNALELDDSALYLCASSATGRADTQYFGPGTRLTVL.

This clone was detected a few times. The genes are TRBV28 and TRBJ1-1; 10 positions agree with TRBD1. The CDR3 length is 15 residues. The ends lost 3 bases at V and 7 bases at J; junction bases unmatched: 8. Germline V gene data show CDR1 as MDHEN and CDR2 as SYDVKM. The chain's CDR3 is CASSFRTGGKFEAFF. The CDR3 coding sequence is TGTGCCAGCAGTTTCCGGACAGGGGGGAAGTTTGAAGCTTTCTTT.

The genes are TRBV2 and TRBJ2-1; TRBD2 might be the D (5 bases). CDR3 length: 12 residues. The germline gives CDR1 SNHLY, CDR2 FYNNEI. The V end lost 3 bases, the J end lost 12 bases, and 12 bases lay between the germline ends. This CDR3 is CASSEAARGQFF. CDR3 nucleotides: TGTGCCAGCAGTGAGGCTGCACGGGGGCAGTTCTTC.

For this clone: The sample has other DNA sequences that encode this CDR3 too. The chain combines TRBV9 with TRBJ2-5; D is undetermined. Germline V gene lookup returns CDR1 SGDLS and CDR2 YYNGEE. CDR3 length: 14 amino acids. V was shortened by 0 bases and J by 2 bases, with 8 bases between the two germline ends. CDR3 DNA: TGTGCCAGCAGCGTAGTTGGCGGACAAGAGACCCAGTACTTC. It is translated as CASSVVGGQETQYF.

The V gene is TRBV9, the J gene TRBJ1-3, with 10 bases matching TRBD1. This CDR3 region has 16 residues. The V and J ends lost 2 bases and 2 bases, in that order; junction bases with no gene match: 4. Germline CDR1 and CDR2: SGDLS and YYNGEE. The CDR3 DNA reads TGTGCCAGCAGCGTCAGTGGGACAGGGGCTGGAAACACCATATATTTT. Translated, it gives CASSVSGTGAGNTIYF.

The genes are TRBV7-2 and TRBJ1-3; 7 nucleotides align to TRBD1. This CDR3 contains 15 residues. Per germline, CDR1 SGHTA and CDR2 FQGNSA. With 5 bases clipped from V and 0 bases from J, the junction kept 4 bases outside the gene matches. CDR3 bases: TGTGCCAGCAGCGAGTACAGGGGCTCTGGAAACACCATATATTTT. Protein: CASSEYRGSGNTIYF.